This entry lists 14 T cell receptor beta chains sequenced from one sample in a study of CD8+CD57+ T cells in acquired aplastic anemia. Both TCR beta VDJ combination and CDR3 sequence profiling were carried out. Genomic DNA was the template for this profiling. In TCRdb, the reads were re-called with MiXCR into one record per CDR3 protein. The repertoire holds around 400,000 distinct CDR3 sequences, with 55% to 70% as singletons. The sequencing input was sorted CD4+, CD8+, or CD8+CD57+ T cells (not recorded which) from PBMCs. Receptor source: a human donor in good health, serving as a control.

For this clonotype: One end of the junction is discordant with germline, which a read error may explain. This sequence joins TRBV14 and TRBJ2-7; perhaps TRBD2 as D (6 bases). The CDR3 runs 13 residues. From germline, CDR1 is SGHDN and CDR2 FVKESK. The DNA for the CDR3 is TGTGCCAGCAGCCAAGAGCGGGGTATGGAGAAAAACTTC. This sequence encodes CASSQERGMEKNF.

V is TRBV14 and J is TRBJ1-1, with 8 bases lining up with TRBD1. CDR3 size: 15 residues. Trimming cost V 5 bases and J 12 bases; bases outside gene matches: 17. Germline V gene sequence: CDR1 SGHDN, CDR2 FVKESK. CDR3 region: CASSKPTDRGTSTFF. The CDR3 DNA reads TGTGCCAGCAGCAAGCCCACAGACAGGGGAACGAGCACTTTCTTT.

Regarding this clonotype: An end of the junction differs from the germline gene, which may be a read error. V is TRBV9 and J is TRBJ2-7; D could derive from TRBD1 or TRBD2 (5 bases each). CDR3 length: 15 amino acids. CDR1 and CDR2 (germline): SGDLS, YYNGEE. This CDR3 is CASRVVGDASYEQYF. The CDR3 coding sequence is TGTGCCAGCAGAGTAGTCGGGGACGCATCCTACGAGCAGTACTTC.

The chain couples TRBV20-1 to TRBJ1-3; D unresolved. Trimming shortened V by 2 bases and J by 1 base, and 9 bases separated the two germline ends. The CDR3 runs to 14 residues. Germline lookup yields CDR1 DFQATT and CDR2 SNEGSKA (reference sequence). This CDR3 reads CSARPEPSGNTIYF. Written as DNA, the CDR3 is TGCAGTGCTAGACCCGAGCCGTCTGGAAACACCATATATTTT.

Ten or more counts support this clonotype. The V and J genes are TRBV10-3 and TRBJ1-6; D possibly corresponds to TRBD1 (5 bases). The V gene lost 6 bases and the J gene lost 8 bases, with 29 bases spanning the gap. The CDR3 length is 19 residues. CDR1 and CDR2 from the germline V gene are ENHRY and SYGVKD. As DNA, the CDR3 is TGTGCCATCAGCCGGGGCTTCGGGGGAATAAGAGTAGGGGATTCACCCCTCCACTTT. This encodes CAISRGFGGIRVGDSPLHF.

The chain uses TRBV12-3 or TRBV12-4 and TRBJ1-2; 8 positions match TRBD1. After removal of 5 bases from V and 7 bases from J, the junction contained 12 bases not matched to a gene. The CDR3 is 15 residues long. CDR3 protein: CASSPGTGRTSGYTF. The CDR3 DNA is TGTGCCAGCAGTCCGGGGACAGGCAGAACCAGTGGCTACACCTTC.

The chain employs TRBV12-3 or TRBV12-4 and TRBJ2-3; D uncertain. CDR3 size: 12 residues. V was cut by 4 bases and J by 6 bases, with 8 bases left in between. The CDR3 loop is CASSSPSDTQYF. CDR3 sequence (DNA): TGTGCCAGCAGTTCCCCATCGGATACGCAGTATTTT.

About this clonotype: The conserved closing phenylalanine or tryptophan is absent in this CDR3, likely reflecting a read error. Because the CDR3's place on the DNA is in doubt, the DNA is left out and the CDR3 is given as listed by TCRdb. V and J are TRBV7-4 and TRBJ1-3. From its first to its last residue, the CDR3 has 13 amino acids. Germline values: CDR1 SGHVT, CDR2 SQSDAQ. The CDR3 reads CASSVSGGGTIDT.

On this clonotype itself: Here the CDR3 omits its conserved ending phenylalanine or tryptophan, so a read error is the likely source. It is unclear where the CDR3 begins or ends on the DNA, so no DNA is shown, and the CDR3 is as TCRdb lists it. The gene calls are TRBV7-2 and TRBJ1-4. 13 amino acids form the CDR3, both terminal residues included. Germline V lookup: CDR1 SGHTA, CDR2 FQGNSA. CDR3: CASTREDLTDTQY.

This clonotype showed up just once. This chain uses TRBV20-1 with TRBJ2-5; D ambiguous. There are 13 residues in the CDR3. Germline loops: CDR1 DFQATT, CDR2 SNEGSKA (reference sequence). V lost 6 bases to trimming and J lost 8 bases, with 19 bases between them. The CDR3 DNA reads TGCAGTGCCGAGGTCCGCGGCGGTGACACCCAGTACTTC. As protein: CSAEVRGGDTQYF.

In the case of this clonotype: A read error is likely, as this CDR3 ends without the conserved phenylalanine or tryptophan. The DNA is left out, because the CDR3 cannot be placed on it with certainty; the CDR3 is given as TCRdb lists it. CDR3: CASSLQGGDQPQH. This sequence joins TRBV7-2 and TRBJ1-2. The CDR3 spans 13 residues, counting both ends. Per germline, CDR1 SGHTA and CDR2 FQGNSA.

The genes are TRBV5-1 and TRBJ1-1; 11 bases align to TRBD1. CDR1 SGHRS and CDR2 YFSETQ come from the germline V gene. The ends lost 4 bases at V and 3 bases at J; junction bases unmatched: 14. This CDR3 region has 18 residues. The CDR3 nucleotides read TGCGCCAGCAGCCATACTGACCGGGACAGGGGGATGGACACTGAAGCTTTCTTT. It specifies CASSHTDRDRGMDTEAFF.

This clonotype was picked up many times. J is TRBJ1-2 and V is TRBV7-2; 9 bases agree with TRBD1. Germline lookup yields CDR1 SGHTA and CDR2 FQGNSA. Unmatched junction bases numbered 10, after V lost 5 bases and J lost 0 bases. This CDR3 is built from 17 residues. CDR3 loop: CASSIDRGLVTNYGYTF. CDR3 DNA: TGTGCCAGCAGCATTGACAGGGGGTTGGTGACTAACTATGGCTACACCTTC.

This clonotype was seen many times. The chain couples TRBV20-1 to TRBJ2-3; D not certain. V dropped 3 bases and J dropped 3 bases, with 10 bases sitting between them. The CDR3 consists of 13 residues. Germline CDR1 reads DFQATT; CDR2 reads SNEGSKA (reference sequence). The CDR3 loop is CSARAGGTDTQYF. In nucleotides, the CDR3 is TGCAGTGCTAGGGCCGGTGGGACAGATACGCAGTATTTT.